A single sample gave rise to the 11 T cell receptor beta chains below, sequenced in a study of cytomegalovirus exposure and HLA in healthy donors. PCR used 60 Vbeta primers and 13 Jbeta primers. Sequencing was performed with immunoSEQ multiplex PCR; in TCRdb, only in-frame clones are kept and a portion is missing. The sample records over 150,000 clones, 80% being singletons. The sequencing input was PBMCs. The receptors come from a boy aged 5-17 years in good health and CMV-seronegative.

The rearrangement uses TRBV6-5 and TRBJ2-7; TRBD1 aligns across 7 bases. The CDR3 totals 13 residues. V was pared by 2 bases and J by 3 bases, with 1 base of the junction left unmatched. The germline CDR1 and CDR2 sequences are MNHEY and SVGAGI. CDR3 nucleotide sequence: TGTGCCAGCAGTTACGACAGGGACTACGAGCAGTACTTC. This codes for CASSYDRDYEQYF.

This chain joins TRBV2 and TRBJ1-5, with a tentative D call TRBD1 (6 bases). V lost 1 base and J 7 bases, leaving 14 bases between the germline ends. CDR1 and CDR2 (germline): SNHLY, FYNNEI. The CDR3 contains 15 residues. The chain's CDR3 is CASSEGGRGKQPQHF. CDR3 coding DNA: TGTGCCAGCAGTGAAGGCGGCAGGGGTAAACAGCCCCAGCATTTT.

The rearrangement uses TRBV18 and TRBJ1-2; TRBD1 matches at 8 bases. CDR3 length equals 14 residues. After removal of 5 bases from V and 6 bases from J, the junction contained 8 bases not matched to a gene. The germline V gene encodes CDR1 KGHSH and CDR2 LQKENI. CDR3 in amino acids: CASSASTGDHGYTF. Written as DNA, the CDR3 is TGTGCCAGCTCAGCCTCGACAGGGGATCATGGCTACACCTTC.

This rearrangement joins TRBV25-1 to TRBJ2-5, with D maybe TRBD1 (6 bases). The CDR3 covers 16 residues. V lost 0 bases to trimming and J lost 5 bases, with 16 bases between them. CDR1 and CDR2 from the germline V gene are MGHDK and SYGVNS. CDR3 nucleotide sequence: TGTGCCAGCAGTGAATATATCGGCAGGGGAAGGGAGACCCAGTACTTC. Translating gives CASSEYIGRGRETQYF.

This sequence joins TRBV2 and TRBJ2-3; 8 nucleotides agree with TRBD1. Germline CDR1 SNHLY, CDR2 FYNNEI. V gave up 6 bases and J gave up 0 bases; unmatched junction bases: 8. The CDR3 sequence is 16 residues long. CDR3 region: CASRHDRGPSTDTQYF. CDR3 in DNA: TGTGCCAGCAGGCACGACAGGGGCCCAAGCACAGATACGCAGTATTTT. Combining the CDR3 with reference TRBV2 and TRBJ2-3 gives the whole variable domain EPEVTQTPSHQVTQMGQEVILRCVPISNHLYFYWYRQILGQKVEFLVSFYNNEISEKSEIFDDQFSVERPDGSNFTLKIRSTKLEDSAMYFCASRHDRGPSTDTQYFGPGTRLTVL.

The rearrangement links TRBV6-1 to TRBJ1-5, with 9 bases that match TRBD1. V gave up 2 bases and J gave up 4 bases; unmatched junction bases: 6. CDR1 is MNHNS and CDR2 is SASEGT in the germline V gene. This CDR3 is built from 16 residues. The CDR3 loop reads CASSEFLGQGNQPQHF. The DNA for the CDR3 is TGTGCCAGCAGTGAATTTCTTGGACAGGGGAATCAGCCCCAGCATTTT.

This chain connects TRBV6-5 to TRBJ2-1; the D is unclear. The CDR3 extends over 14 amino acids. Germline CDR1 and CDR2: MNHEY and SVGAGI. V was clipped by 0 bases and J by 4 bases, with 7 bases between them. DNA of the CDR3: TGTGCCAGCAGTTACTCGATGGCTTACAATGAGCAGTTCTTC. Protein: CASSYSMAYNEQFF.

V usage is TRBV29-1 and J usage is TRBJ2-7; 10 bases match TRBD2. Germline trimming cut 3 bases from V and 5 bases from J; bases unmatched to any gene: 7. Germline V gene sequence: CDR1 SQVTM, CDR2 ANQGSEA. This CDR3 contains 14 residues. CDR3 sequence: CSVDLAGVWDEQYF. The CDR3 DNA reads TGCAGCGTTGATCTAGCGGGAGTGTGGGACGAGCAGTACTTC.

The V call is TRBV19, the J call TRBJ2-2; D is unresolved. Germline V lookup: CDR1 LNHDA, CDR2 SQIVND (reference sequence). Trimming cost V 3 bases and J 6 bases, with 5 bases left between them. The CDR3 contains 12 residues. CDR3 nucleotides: TGTGCCAGTAGTATGCAGGCCGGGGAGCTGTTTTTT. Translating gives CASSMQAGELFF. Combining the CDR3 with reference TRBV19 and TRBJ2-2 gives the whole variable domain DGGITQSPKYLFRKEGQNVTLSCEQNLNHDAMYWYRQDPGQGLRLIYYSQIVNDFQKGDIAEGYSVSREKKESFPLTVTSAQKNPTAFYLCASSMQAGELFFGEGSRLTVL.

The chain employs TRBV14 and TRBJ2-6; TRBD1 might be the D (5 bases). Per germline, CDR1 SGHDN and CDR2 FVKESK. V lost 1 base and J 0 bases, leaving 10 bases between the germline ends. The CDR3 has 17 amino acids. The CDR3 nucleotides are TGTGCCAGCAGCCAAGGCGCAGGGCCCTCTGGGGCCAACGTCCTGACTTTC. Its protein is CASSQGAGPSGANVLTF.

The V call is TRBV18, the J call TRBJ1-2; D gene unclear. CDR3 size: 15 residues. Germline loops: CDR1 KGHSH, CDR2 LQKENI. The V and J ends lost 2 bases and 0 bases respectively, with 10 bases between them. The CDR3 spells CASSPIPGSNYGYTF. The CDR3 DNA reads TGTGCCAGCTCACCAATCCCGGGTTCTAACTATGGCTACACCTTC.